Each of the 26 T cell receptor beta chains below was sequenced from the same sample in a study of preoperative IRX-2 immunotherapy in early breast cancer (dated by TCRdb to the late 2010s). This specimen's treatment or condition label, interpreted: preoperative locoregional IRX-2 cytokine immunotherapy. Library preparation used the immunoSEQ multiplex PCR assay. As stored in TCRdb, this immuneACCESS dataset retains in-frame rearrangements with V and J assigned. A fraction of the clones does not appear; measured against another copy, unresolved V genes explain less than half of the discrepancy, and the remainder lacks a known reason. The table for this sample lists some 22,000 clones; around 87% of them were counted only once. Approximately 9% of the sample is taken by the ten largest. The input for sequencing was tumor tissue, taken after IRX-2 immunotherapy. The receptors derive from a human donor with breast cancer.

The rearrangement joins TRBV20-1 to TRBJ1-2; D ambiguous. Germline V CDR1 and CDR2: DFQATT, SNEGSKA (reference sequence). This CDR3 contains 11 residues. V gave up 0 bases and J gave up 14 bases, with 13 bases separating them. The CDR3 coding sequence is TGCAGTGCTAGAGAATTAAGGGTAAAGACCTTC. Translation: CSARELRVKTF.

This clone is a singleton in its sample. The genes are TRBV19 and TRBJ1-1; D might be TRBD1 (5 bases). This CDR3 has 15 residues. Trimming took 6 bases from V and 10 from J, leaving 24 bases between them. Germline CDR1 LNHDA, CDR2 SQIVND (reference sequence). CDR3 bases: TGTGCCAGTAGGGGCGAGGGGTACTCTGGGTTTGGAGCTTTCTTT. Amino acid sequence: CASRGEGYSGFGAFF.

The chain has TRBV4-1 and TRBJ1-6; TRBD1 matches 8 bases. The germline V gene encodes CDR1 MGHRA and CDR2 YSYEKL. J gave up 7 bases and V 2 bases, and 10 bases lay outside the gene matches. The CDR3 covers 17 residues. CDR3 in DNA: TGCGCCAGCAGCCAAATACCGCCGGGACAGGCAAATTCACCCCTCCACTTT. Translated, it gives CASSQIPPGQANSPLHF.

This clone was seen only once. The chain couples TRBV7-2 to TRBJ2-7; 9 positions match TRBD1. This CDR3 has 14 amino acids. Germline lookup yields CDR1 SGHTA and CDR2 FQGNSA. J lost 3 bases, V lost 4 bases, and 4 bases had no gene match. Here the CDR3 DNA reads TGTGCCAGCAGCTCCGGGACAGGGTACTACGAGCAGTACTTC. Amino acid sequence: CASSSGTGYYEQYF.

The rearrangement links TRBV19 to TRBJ2-5; no clear D. With the DNA end fitting TRBJ2-7 better, the J assignment may be wrong. Germline CDR1 reads LNHDA; CDR2 reads SQIVND (reference sequence). The CDR3 has 14 amino acids. The DNA for the CDR3 is TGTGCCAGTAGTCCGCAGAGGAGCTCCTACGAGCAGTACTTC. This gives the protein CASSPQRSSYEQYF.

The V gene is TRBV7-9, the J gene TRBJ1-5; D remains ambiguous. The CDR3 length is 13 residues. The V gene lost 5 bases and the J gene lost 3 bases, with 8 bases spanning the gap. Germline V lookup: CDR1 SEHNR, CDR2 FQNEAQ (reference sequence). The CDR3 region is CASSEHDNQPQHF. The CDR3 DNA reads as TGTGCCAGCAGCGAGCACGACAATCAGCCCCAGCATTTT. The entire variable domain, with the rest obtained from reference TRBV7-9 and TRBJ1-5, is as follows: DTGVSQNPRHKITKRGQNVTFRCDPISEHNRLYWYRQTLGQGPEFLTYFQNEAQLEKSRLLSDRFSAERPKGSFSTLEIQRTEQGDSAMYLCASSEHDNQPQHFGDGTRLSIL.

The chain uses TRBV4-3 and TRBJ1-2; D possibly corresponds to TRBD1 (5 bases). This CDR3 comprises 15 residues. CDR1 is LGHNA and CDR2 is YSLEER in the germline V gene. With 0 bases removed from V and 8 bases from J, the gap between germline ends came to 16 bases. CDR3 in DNA: TGCGCCAGCAGCCAAGACGCACGGGACGCAAGGGGCTACACCTTC. Translating it yields CASSQDARDARGYTF.

Here the CDR3 reads CASSLAWENEQFF. The CDR3 DNA follows: TGTGCCAGCAGCTTAGCGTGGGAGAATGAGCAGTTCTTC. V usage is TRBV7-2 and J usage is TRBJ2-1; D possibly corresponds to TRBD2 (5 bases). Germline values: CDR1 SGHTA, CDR2 FQGNSA. Trimming took 0 bases from V and 7 from J, leaving 7 bases between them. The CDR3 length is 13 residues.

The V call is TRBV27, the J call TRBJ2-3; 7 bases match TRBD2. The J segment lost 2 bases and the V segment lost 6 bases, leaving 5 bases of the junction unmatched. This CDR3 has 14 residues. Germline V CDR1 and CDR2: MNHEY, SMNVEV (reference sequence). DNA of the CDR3: TGTGCCAGCAGCCCAGCGGGGCTCACAGATACGCAGTATTTT. It specifies CASSPAGLTDTQYF.

The chain combines TRBV19 with TRBJ1-2; D unclear. Germline assignment: CDR1 LNHDA and CDR2 SQIVND (reference sequence). With 3 bases removed from V and 5 bases from J, the gap between germline ends came to 7 bases. The CDR3 is 12 amino acids. CDR3 amino acids: CASSISVYGYTF. The CDR3 region has the DNA TGTGCCAGTAGTATCTCGGTTTATGGCTACACCTTC.

This clone was seen only once. The chain uses TRBV11-2 and TRBJ1-4; weak D call: TRBD1 (5 bases). CDR3 length: 14 amino acids. Trimming removed 3 bases at V and 8 bases at J, with 13 bases between. Germline loops: CDR1 SGHAT, CDR2 FQNNGV. This CDR3 is CASSFGGLREKLFF. The DNA for the CDR3 is TGTGCCAGCAGCTTCGGGGGTCTTAGGGAAAAACTGTTTTTT.

This chain connects TRBV5-4 to TRBJ2-3, with no clear D. Trimming pared 0 bases from V and 2 bases from J, leaving 7 bases between. The germline V gene encodes CDR1 SGHNT and CDR2 YYREEE (reference sequence). This CDR3 is 14 amino acids long. CDR3 amino acids: CASSLVGSTDTQYF. The DNA for the CDR3 is TGTGCCAGCAGCTTGGTCGGCTCCACAGATACGCAGTATTTT. Full variable domain (outside the CDR3, taken from reference TRBV5-4 and TRBJ2-3): ETGVTQSPTHLIKTRGQQVTLRCSSQSGHNTVSWYQQALGQGPQFIFQYYREEENGRGNFPPRFSGLQFPNYSSELNVNALELDDSALYLCASSLVGSTDTQYFGPGTRLTVL.

The chain carries TRBV7-9 and TRBJ1-4; TRBD1 is a possible D gene (6 bases). Trimming stripped 5 bases from V and 6 bases from J, with 16 bases between. The germline V gene has CDR1 SEHNR and CDR2 FQNEAQ (reference sequence). CDR3 size: 15 residues. The CDR3 sequence is CASSLTGNLDEKLFF. CDR3 nucleotide sequence: TGTGCCAGCAGCCTTACAGGGAACCTCGATGAAAAACTGTTTTTT.

The V and J genes are TRBV19 and TRBJ2-3, with 8 bases that match TRBD1. V lost 3 bases and J lost 4; bases outside the gene matches: 6. Germline CDR1 and CDR2: LNHDA and SQIVND (reference sequence). CDR3 size: 15 residues. The CDR3 coding sequence is TGTGCCAGTAGTATTCTTCCAGGGGGCCCAGATACGCAGTATTTT. Translated: CASSILPGGPDTQYF.

This clone was detected a few times. V usage is TRBV19 and J usage is TRBJ2-7; D possibly uses TRBD1 or TRBD2 (5 bases each). This CDR3 contains 13 residues. Deletions cut 6 bases from V and 6 bases from J, with 15 bases between. CDR1 LNHDA and CDR2 SQIVND come from the germline V gene (reference sequence). The CDR3 loop is CASRRAGRFEQYF. CDR3 nucleotide sequence: TGTGCCAGTAGGAGGGCAGGGAGATTCGAGCAGTACTTC.

This rearrangement joins TRBV5-6 to TRBJ1-5; the D gene is possibly TRBD1 (5 bases). V lost 0 bases and J 1 base, leaving 8 bases between the germline ends. Per the germline V gene, CDR1 is SGHDT and CDR2 is YYEEEE. This CDR3 has 15 residues. The CDR3 region has the DNA TGTGCCAGCAGCTTGGCCGGGGGGAGCAATCAGCCCCAGCATTTT. Translated: CASSLAGGSNQPQHF.

The gene calls are TRBV27 and TRBJ1-2, with 7 bases aligning to TRBD1. Trimming took 0 bases from V and 2 from J; bases not matched to a gene: 6. Per germline, CDR1 MNHEY and CDR2 SMNVEV (reference sequence). This CDR3 contains 16 residues. As DNA, the CDR3 is TGTGCCAGCAGTTTATCTTGGCAGGGGGGGAACTATGGCTACACCTTC. It translates to CASSLSWQGGNYGYTF.

This sequence joins TRBV5-1 and TRBJ1-6; D call uncertain. The germline V and J ends were trimmed by 1 base and 5 bases, with 7 bases remaining between them. Germline V gene sequence: CDR1 SGHRS, CDR2 YFSETQ. This CDR3 spans 14 amino acids. CDR3 sequence reads: CASSLWRDNSPLHF. The CDR3 DNA reads TGCGCCAGCAGCTTGTGGAGGGATAATTCACCCCTCCACTTT. The whole variable domain, remainder taken from reference TRBV5-1 and TRBJ1-6, is KAGVTQTPRYLIKTRGQQVTLSCSPISGHRSVSWYQQTPGQGLQFLFEYFSETQRNKGNFPGRFSGRQFSNSRSEMNVSTLELGDSALYLCASSLWRDNSPLHFGNGTRLTVT.

The chain couples TRBV19 to TRBJ2-7; 11 bases agree with TRBD1. Germline V lookup: CDR1 LNHDA, CDR2 SQIVND (reference sequence). CDR3 length equals 15 residues. J gave up 9 bases and V 1 base, and 8 bases lay outside the gene matches. The CDR3 sequence is CASSIGTGGYRTQYF. The CDR3 nucleotides read TGTGCCAGTAGTATAGGGACAGGGGGCTACCGAACGCAGTACTTC.

The chain is built from TRBV7-7 and TRBJ1-5; no definite D call. Germline lookup yields CDR1 SSHAT and CDR2 FNYEAQ (reference sequence). The V end was cut by 3 bases, the J end by 5 bases, with 8 bases between. The CDR3 has 13 residues. As DNA, the CDR3 is TGTGCCAGCAGCTTTAGCCCCGATCAGCCCCAGCATTTT. It yields the protein CASSFSPDQPQHF.

J is TRBJ1-1 and V is TRBV28; 7 bases match TRBD1. From germline, CDR1 is MDHEN and CDR2 SYDVKM. J was trimmed by 10 bases and V by 3 bases; bases with no gene match: 11. This CDR3 spans 14 amino acids. The CDR3 loop reads CASSFPYRGQGAFF. CDR3 DNA: TGTGCCAGCAGTTTCCCCTACAGGGGCCAGGGAGCTTTCTTT.

The chain combines TRBV5-4 with TRBJ1-5, with D possibly TRBD1 on 5 matching bases. Trimming shortened V by 0 bases and J by 7 bases, and 8 bases separated the two germline ends. Per the germline V gene, CDR1 is SGHNT and CDR2 is YYREEE (reference sequence). CDR3 size: 13 residues. CDR3: CASSLGGVQPQHF. The CDR3 DNA sequence: TGTGCCAGCAGCTTGGGGGGCGTACAGCCCCAGCATTTT.

V and J are TRBV11-1 and TRBJ2-7; unclear D gene. V dropped 4 bases and J dropped 1 base, with 11 bases sitting between them. The germline V gene has CDR1 SGHAT and CDR2 FQDESV (reference sequence). The CDR3 has 14 residues. The CDR3 spells CASSYTEVSYEQYF. Written as DNA, the CDR3 is TGTGCCAGCAGCTATACAGAGGTTTCCTACGAGCAGTACTTC.

The chain is built from TRBV6-6 and TRBJ2-7; possible D gene TRBD1, 5 bases. The CDR3 consists of 13 residues. The germline V gene has CDR1 MNHNY and CDR2 SVGAGI (reference sequence). Trimming removed 2 bases from V and 2 bases from J, with 7 bases in between. The CDR3 coding sequence is TGTGCCAGCAGTTACGCACAGGCCTACGAGCAGTACTTC. The encoded protein is CASSYAQAYEQYF.

J is TRBJ1-3 and V is TRBV5-1; the match to TRBD1 covers 7 bases. The CDR3 contains 16 residues. V trimming: 4 bases; J trimming: 2 bases; junction bases outside the gene matches: 9. Germline V lookup: CDR1 SGHRS, CDR2 YFSETQ. The CDR3 DNA follows: TGCGCCAGCAGCATCACAGGGGACACGCCTGGAAACACCATATATTTT. Translating it yields CASSITGDTPGNTIYF.

The gene calls are TRBV28 and TRBJ2-5; TRBD2 matches at 7 bases. The CDR3 runs to 14 residues. Trimming took 11 bases from V and 2 from J; bases not matched to a gene: 11. CDR1 is MDHEN, CDR2 SYDVKM, per germline. The CDR3 loop is CASSRAGEQETQYF. In nucleotides, the CDR3 is TGTGCCTCCTCACGGGCGGGGGAGCAAGAGACCCAGTACTTC.